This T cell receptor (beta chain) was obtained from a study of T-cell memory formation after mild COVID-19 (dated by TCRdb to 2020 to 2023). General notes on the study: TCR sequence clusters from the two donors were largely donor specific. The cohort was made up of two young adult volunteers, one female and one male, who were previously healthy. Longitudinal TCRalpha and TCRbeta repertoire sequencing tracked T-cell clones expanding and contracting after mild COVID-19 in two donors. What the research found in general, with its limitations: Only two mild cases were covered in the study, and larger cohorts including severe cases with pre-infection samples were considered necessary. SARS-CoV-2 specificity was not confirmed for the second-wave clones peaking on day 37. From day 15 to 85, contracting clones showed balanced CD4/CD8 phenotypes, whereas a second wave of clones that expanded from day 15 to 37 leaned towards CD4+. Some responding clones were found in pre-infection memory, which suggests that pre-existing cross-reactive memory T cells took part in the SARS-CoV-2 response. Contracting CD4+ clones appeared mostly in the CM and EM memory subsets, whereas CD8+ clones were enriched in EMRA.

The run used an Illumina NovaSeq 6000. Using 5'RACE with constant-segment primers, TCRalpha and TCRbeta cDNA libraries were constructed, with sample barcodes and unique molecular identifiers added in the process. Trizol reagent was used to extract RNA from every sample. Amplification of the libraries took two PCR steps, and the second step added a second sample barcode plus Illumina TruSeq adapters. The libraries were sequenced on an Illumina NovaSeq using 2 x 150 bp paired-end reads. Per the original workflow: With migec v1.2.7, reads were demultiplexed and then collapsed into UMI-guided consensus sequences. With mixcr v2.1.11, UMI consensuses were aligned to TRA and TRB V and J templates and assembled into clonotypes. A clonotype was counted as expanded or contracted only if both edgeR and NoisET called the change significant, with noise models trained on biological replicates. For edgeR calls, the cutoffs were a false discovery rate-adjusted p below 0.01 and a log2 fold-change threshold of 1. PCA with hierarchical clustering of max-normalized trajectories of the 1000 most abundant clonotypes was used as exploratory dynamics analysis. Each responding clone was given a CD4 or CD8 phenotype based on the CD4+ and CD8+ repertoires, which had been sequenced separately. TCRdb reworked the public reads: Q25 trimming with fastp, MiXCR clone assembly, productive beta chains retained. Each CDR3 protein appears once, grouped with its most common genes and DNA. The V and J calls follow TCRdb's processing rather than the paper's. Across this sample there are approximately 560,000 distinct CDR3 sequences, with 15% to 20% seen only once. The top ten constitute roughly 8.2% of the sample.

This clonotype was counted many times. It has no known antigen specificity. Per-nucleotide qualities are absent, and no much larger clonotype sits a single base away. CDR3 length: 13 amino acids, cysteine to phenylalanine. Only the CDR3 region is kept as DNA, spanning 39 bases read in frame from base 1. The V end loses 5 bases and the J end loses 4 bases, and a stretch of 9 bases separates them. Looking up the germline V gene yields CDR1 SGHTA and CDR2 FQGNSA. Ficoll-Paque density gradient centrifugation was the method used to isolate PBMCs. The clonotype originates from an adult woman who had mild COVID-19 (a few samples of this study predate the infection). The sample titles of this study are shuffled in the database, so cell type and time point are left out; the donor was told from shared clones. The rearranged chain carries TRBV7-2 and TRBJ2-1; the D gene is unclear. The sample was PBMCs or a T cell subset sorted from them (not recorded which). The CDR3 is CASSPGSYNEQFF. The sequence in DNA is TGTGCCAGCAGCCCCGGCTCATACAATGAGCAGTTCTTC.